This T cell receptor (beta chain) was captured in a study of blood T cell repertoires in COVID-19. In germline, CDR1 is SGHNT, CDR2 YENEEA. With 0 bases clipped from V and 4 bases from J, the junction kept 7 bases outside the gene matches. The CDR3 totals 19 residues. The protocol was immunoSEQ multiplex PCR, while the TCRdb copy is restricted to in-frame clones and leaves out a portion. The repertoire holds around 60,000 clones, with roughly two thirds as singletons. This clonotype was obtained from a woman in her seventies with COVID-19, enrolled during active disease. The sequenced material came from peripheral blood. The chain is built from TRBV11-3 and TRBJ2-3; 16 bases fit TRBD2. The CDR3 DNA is TGTGCCAGCAGCTTAGACGGGACTAGCGGGAGGGCGGTCTCAGATACGCAGTATTTT. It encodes CASSLDGTSGRAVSDTQYF. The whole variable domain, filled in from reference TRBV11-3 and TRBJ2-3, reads EAGVVQSPRYKIIEKKQPVAFWCNPISGHNTLYWYLQNLGQGPELLIRYENEEAVDDSQLPKDRFSAERLKGVDSTLKIQPAELGDSAVYLCASSLDGTSGRAVSDTQYFGPGTRLTVL.